A single sample is the source of the 14 T cell receptor beta chains below, sequenced in a study of T cell responses to AZD1222 COVID-19 vaccine. Generated by immunoSEQ multiplex PCR, the TCRdb table keeps only in-frame clones and is missing some. The sample shows about 110,000 clones, about 90% of them seen only once. Source: peripheral blood, taken on day 0 of AZD1222 vaccination. The receptors were sampled from an adult in good health.

The chain has TRBV20-1 and TRBJ2-7; D is uncertain. Germline assignment: CDR1 DFQATT and CDR2 SNEGSKA (reference sequence). The CDR3 runs to 10 residues. V was pared by 6 bases and J by 7 bases, with 10 bases between. The chain's CDR3 is CSAGHQEQYF. The CDR3 nucleotides are TGCAGTGCCGGTCACCAGGAGCAGTACTTC.

The rearrangement uses TRBV6-1 and TRBJ1-5; 8 bases match TRBD1. Trimming cost V 2 bases and J 4 bases; bases outside gene matches: 4. CDR1 is MNHNS and CDR2 is SASEGT in the germline V gene. The CDR3 consists of 15 residues. The CDR3 is CASSEWTGRNQPQHF. CDR3 bases: TGTGCCAGCAGTGAATGGACAGGGAGGAATCAGCCCCAGCATTTT.

The chain employs TRBV7-9 and TRBJ2-7, with 8 bases matching TRBD1. The V gene's germline CDR1 is SEHNR and CDR2 FQNEAQ (reference sequence). CDR3 size: 15 residues. V lost 1 base, J lost 4 bases, and 6 bases stayed unmatched. CDR3 coding DNA: TGTGCCAGCAGCTTAGACGGACAGGGTACGTACGAGCAGTACTTC. It codes for CASSLDGQGTYEQYF.

The genes are TRBV20-1 and TRBJ2-1, with 12 nucleotides matching TRBD2. This CDR3 comprises 13 residues. Trimming took 3 bases from V and 14 from J; bases not matched to a gene: 8. Looked up from germline, CDR1 is DFQATT and CDR2 is SNEGSKA (reference sequence). CDR3 sequence reads: CSASPASGRAEFF. Written as DNA, the CDR3 is TGCAGTGCTAGTCCCGCTAGCGGGAGGGCGGAGTTCTTC.

The V gene is TRBV7-8, the J gene TRBJ1-1; D not certain. Germline V gene lookup returns CDR1 SGHVS and CDR2 FQNEAQ. The germline V and J ends were trimmed by 2 bases and 1 base, with 8 bases remaining between them. This CDR3 region has 14 residues. CDR3 region: CASSLMRPNTEAFF. DNA of the CDR3: TGTGCCAGCAGCTTAATGAGGCCGAACACTGAAGCTTTCTTT. Full variable domain (outside the CDR3, taken from reference TRBV7-8 and TRBJ1-1): GAGVSQSPRYKVAKRGQDVALRCDPISGHVSLFWYQQALGQGPEFLTYFQNEAQLDKSGLPSDRFFAERPEGSVSTLKIQRTQQEDSAVYLCASSLMRPNTEAFFGQGTRLTVV.

The chain combines TRBV12-3 or TRBV12-4 with TRBJ2-1, with D perhaps matching TRBD1 (5 bases). Trimming took off 6 bases at V and 15 bases at J, with 21 bases between the two ends. The CDR3 is 13 residues long. This CDR3 reads CASRDNQGATPFF. For the CDR3, the DNA is TGTGCCAGCAGAGATAACCAAGGGGCGACCCCGTTCTTC.

V is TRBV29-1 and J is TRBJ2-7; TRBD2 agrees at 8 bases. The J segment lost 2 bases and the V segment lost 6 bases, leaving 9 bases of the junction unmatched. The germline V gene has CDR1 SQVTM and CDR2 ANQGSEA. There are 14 residues in the CDR3. Here the CDR3 reads CSVGGAGGTYEQYF. The CDR3 nucleotides are TGCAGCGTGGGCGGGGCGGGAGGAACCTACGAGCAGTACTTC.

The rearrangement links TRBV3-1 (or the pseudogene TRBV3-2) to TRBJ1-1; TRBD1 matches at 10 bases. V lost 0 bases to trimming and J lost 10 bases; unmatched junction nucleotides: 2. The CDR3 is 13 amino acids. Germline V gene data show CDR1 as LGHDT and CDR2 as YNNKEL (reference sequence). In DNA form, the CDR3 reads TGTGCCAGCAGCCAAGATCGGGACAGGGGAGCTTTCTTT. Translating it yields CASSQDRDRGAFF.

The V and J genes are TRBV19 and TRBJ2-1, with 7 bases identical to TRBD2. The CDR3 loop spans 13 amino acids. Germline trimming cut 3 bases from V and 6 bases from J; bases unmatched to any gene: 2. In germline, CDR1 is LNHDA, CDR2 SQIVND (reference sequence). Written as DNA, the CDR3 is TGTGCCAGTAGTATGGGAGGGGTCAATGAGCAGTTCTTC. Amino acid sequence: CASSMGGVNEQFF.

This chain connects TRBV5-1 to TRBJ1-2; a weak D match, TRBD1 (6 bases). Trimming cost V 3 bases and J 4 bases, with 10 bases left between them. Germline V gene lookup returns CDR1 SGHRS and CDR2 YFSETQ. The CDR3 covers 13 residues. The CDR3 loop reads CASSWGHSYGYTF. The CDR3 nucleotides read TGCGCCAGCAGCTGGGGACACAGCTATGGCTACACCTTC.

This chain connects TRBV5-1 to TRBJ2-2; possibly TRBD1 for D (6 bases). The CDR3 contains 14 residues. From germline, CDR1 is SGHRS and CDR2 YFSETQ. The V end was cut by 2 bases, the J end by 6 bases, with 11 bases between. CDR3 region: CASSLQGIAGELFF. The CDR3 nucleotides are TGCGCCAGCAGCTTACAGGGTATCGCCGGGGAGCTGTTTTTT.

This clone has a count of ten or more. This rearrangement joins TRBV5-1 to TRBJ1-1; D unresolved. The CDR3 is made up of 15 amino acids. Germline CDR1 is SGHRS and CDR2 is YFSETQ. The V gene lost 0 bases and the J gene lost 1 base, with 10 bases spanning the gap. The CDR3 DNA is TGCGCCAGCAGCTTGGTGGGCGGTTCGAACACTGAAGCTTTCTTT. Its translation is CASSLVGGSNTEAFF.

This clone appeared a single time. The rearrangement joins TRBV19 to TRBJ2-7, with D possibly matching TRBD2 (6 bases). Per the germline V gene, CDR1 is LNHDA and CDR2 is SQIVND (reference sequence). V lost 6 bases, J lost 6 bases, and 24 bases lay in between. This CDR3 comprises 16 residues. The CDR3 bases are TGTGCCAGTAGGGATGGCCCAGGCGGGGAGGTTGGCGAGCAGTACTTC. It encodes CASRDGPGGEVGEQYF.

This chain connects TRBV11-2 to TRBJ2-1; D gene unclear. The germline CDR1 and CDR2 sequences are SGHAT and FQNNGV. The CDR3 loop spans 17 amino acids. The V end lost 0 bases, the J end lost 0 bases, and 12 bases lay between the germline ends. The CDR3 nucleotides are TGTGCCAGCAGCTTAGATCTGTCACGGCCCTCCTACAATGAGCAGTTCTTC. Its translation: CASSLDLSRPSYNEQFF.